This TCR beta chain emerged from a study of blood T cell repertoires in COVID-19. Some clones are missing from TCRdb's copy, which holds only in-frame ones; the method was immunoSEQ multiplex PCR. This table has about 300,000 clones, roughly 80% appearing once. V was clipped by 6 bases and J by 3 bases; unmatched bases: 8. The germline V gene encodes CDR1 MNHEY and CDR2 SMNVEV (reference sequence). There are 16 residues in the CDR3. The chain links TRBV27 to TRBJ1-5, with 10 positions matching TRBD1. The TCR sequence derives from a woman between 45 and 60 years old who had recovered from COVID-19. Source material: peripheral blood. Here the CDR3 reads CASSQRTGGFNQPQHF. The DNA for the CDR3 is TGTGCCAGCAGCCAGAGGACAGGGGGTTTCAATCAGCCCCAGCATTTT.